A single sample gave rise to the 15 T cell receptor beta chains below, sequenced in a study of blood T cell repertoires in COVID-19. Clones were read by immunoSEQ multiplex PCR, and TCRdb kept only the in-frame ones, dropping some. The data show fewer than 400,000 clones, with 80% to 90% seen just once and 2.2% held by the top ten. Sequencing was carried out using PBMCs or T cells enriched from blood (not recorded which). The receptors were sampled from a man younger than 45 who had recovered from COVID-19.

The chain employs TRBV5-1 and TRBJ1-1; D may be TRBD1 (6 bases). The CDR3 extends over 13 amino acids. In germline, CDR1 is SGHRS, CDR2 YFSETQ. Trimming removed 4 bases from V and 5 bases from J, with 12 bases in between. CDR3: CASSGGGGTEAFF. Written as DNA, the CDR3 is TGCGCCAGCAGCGGGGGAGGGGGAACTGAAGCTTTCTTT.

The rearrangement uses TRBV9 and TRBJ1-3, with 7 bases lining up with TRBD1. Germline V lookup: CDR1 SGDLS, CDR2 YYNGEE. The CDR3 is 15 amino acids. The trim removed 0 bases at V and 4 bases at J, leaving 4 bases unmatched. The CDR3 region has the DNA TGTGCCAGCAGCGTAGGCCAGGGGGTAGGAAACACCATATATTTT. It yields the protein CASSVGQGVGNTIYF.

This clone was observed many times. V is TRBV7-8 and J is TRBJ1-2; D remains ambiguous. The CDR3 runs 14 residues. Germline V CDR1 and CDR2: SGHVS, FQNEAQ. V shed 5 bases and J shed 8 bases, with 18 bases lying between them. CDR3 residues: CASSPNTGPSGYTF. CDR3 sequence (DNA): TGTGCCAGCAGCCCTAATACCGGTCCATCGGGCTACACCTTC.

This CDR3 reads CAISESRGGYTF. The CDR3 nucleotides read TGTGCCATCAGTGAGTCAAGGGGTGGCTACACCTTC. The rearrangement joins TRBV10-3 to TRBJ1-2, with TRBD1 as a possible D gene (5 bases). Trimming took 0 bases from V and 7 from J, leaving 6 bases between them. Germline-derived CDR1 and CDR2 are ENHRY and SYGVKD. The CDR3 totals 12 residues.

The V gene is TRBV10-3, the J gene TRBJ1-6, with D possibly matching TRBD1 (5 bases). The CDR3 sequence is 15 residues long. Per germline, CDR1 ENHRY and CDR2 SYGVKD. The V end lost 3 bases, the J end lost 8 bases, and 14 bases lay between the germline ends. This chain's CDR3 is CAISESQGEDSPLHF. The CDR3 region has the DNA TGTGCCATCAGTGAATCTCAGGGTGAGGATTCACCCCTCCACTTT.

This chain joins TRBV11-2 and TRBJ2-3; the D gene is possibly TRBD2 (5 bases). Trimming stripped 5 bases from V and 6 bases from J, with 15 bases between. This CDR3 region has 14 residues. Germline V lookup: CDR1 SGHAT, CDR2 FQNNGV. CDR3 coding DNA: TGTGCCAGCAGCCCCGCGGTAAGCGGCGATACGCAGTATTTT. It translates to CASSPAVSGDTQYF.

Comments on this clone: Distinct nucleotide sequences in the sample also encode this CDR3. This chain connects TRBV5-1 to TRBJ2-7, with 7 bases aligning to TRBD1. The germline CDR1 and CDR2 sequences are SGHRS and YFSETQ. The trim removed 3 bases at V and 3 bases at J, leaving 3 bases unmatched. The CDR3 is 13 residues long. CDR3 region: CASSSDRVYEQYF. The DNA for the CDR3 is TGCGCCAGCAGCTCAGACAGGGTCTACGAGCAGTACTTC.

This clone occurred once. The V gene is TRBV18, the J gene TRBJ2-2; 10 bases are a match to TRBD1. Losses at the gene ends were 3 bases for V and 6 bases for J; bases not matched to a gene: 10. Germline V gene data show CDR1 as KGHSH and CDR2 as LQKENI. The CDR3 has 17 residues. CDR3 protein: CASSPVTGGFVAGELFF. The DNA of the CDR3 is TGTGCCAGCTCACCTGTGACAGGGGGCTTCGTGGCCGGGGAGCTGTTTTTT.

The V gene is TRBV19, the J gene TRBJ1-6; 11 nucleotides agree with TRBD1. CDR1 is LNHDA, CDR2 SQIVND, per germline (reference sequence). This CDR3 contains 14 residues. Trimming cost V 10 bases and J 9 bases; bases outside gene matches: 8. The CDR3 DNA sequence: TGTGCCACCCGCCGGGACAGGGGGGCTTCACCCCTCCACTTT. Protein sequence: CATRRDRGASPLHF.

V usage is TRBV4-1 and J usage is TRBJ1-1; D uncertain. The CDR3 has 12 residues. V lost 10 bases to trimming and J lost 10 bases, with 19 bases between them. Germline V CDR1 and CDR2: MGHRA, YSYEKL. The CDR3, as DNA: TGCGCCACCCAAGGCGGTCCCAGCGGAGCTTTCTTT. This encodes CATQGGPSGAFF.

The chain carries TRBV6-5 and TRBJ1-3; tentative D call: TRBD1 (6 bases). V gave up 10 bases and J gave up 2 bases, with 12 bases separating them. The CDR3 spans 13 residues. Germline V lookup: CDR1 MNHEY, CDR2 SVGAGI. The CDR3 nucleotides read TGTGCCACCCGTCAGGGGCCTGGAAACACCATATATTTT. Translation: CATRQGPGNTIYF.

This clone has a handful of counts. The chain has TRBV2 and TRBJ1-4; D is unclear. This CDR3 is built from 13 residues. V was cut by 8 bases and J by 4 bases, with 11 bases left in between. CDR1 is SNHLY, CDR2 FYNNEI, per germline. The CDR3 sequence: CASQEQDNEKLFF. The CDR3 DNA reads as TGTGCCAGCCAGGAACAAGATAATGAAAAACTGTTTTTT.

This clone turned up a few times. Here the CDR3 reads CAISENRGFNSPLHF. CDR3 bases: TGTGCCATCAGTGAAAACAGGGGTTTTAATTCACCCCTCCACTTT. This chain joins TRBV10-3 and TRBJ1-6; 7 positions agree with TRBD1. CDR3 length equals 15 residues. Trimming at V came to 3 bases and at J to 6 bases, leaving 5 bases not matched to a gene. Per the germline V gene, CDR1 is ENHRY and CDR2 is SYGVKD.

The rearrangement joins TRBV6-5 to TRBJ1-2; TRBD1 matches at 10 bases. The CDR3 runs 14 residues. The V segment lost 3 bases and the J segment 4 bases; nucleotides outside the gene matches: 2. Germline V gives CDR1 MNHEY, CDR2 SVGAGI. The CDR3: CASSYWDRGYGYTF. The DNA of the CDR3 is TGTGCCAGCAGTTATTGGGACAGGGGCTATGGCTACACCTTC.

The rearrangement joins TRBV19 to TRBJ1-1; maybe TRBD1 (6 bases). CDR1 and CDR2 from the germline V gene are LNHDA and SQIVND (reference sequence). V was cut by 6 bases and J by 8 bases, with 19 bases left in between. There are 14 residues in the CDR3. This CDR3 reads CASSTTPGAREAFF. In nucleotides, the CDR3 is TGTGCCAGTAGCACAACTCCAGGGGCCCGAGAAGCTTTCTTT.